These 13 T cell receptor beta chains share one sample of origin, sequenced in a study of cytomegalovirus exposure and HLA in healthy donors. The data were produced by immunoSEQ multiplex PCR, yet TCRdb's version contains in-frame clones alone and is incomplete. The sample holds 55,000 to 75,000 clones, about 89% seen once. The source material was PBMCs. The receptor set was obtained from a man aged 18 to 30 in good health and CMV-seronegative.

The V and J genes are TRBV10-3 and TRBJ1-2; perhaps TRBD1 as D (6 bases). The germline gives CDR1 ENHRY, CDR2 SYGVKD. Trimming removed 10 bases from V and 10 bases from J, with 22 bases in between. This CDR3 contains 13 residues. Written as DNA, the CDR3 is TGTGCCAGCCGCCGGGGGGCAACGGCTGCCTACACCTTC. Translated, it gives CASRRGATAAYTF.

The chain has TRBV28 and TRBJ1-4; no definite D call. V lost 6 bases and J lost 8, with 7 bases in between. CDR1 MDHEN and CDR2 SYDVKM come from the germline V gene. The CDR3 has 11 amino acids. The CDR3 reads CASRTNEKLFF. In DNA, the CDR3 is TGTGCCAGCAGGACAAACGAAAAACTGTTTTTT. The whole variable domain, remainder taken from reference TRBV28 and TRBJ1-4, is DVKVTQSSRYLVKRTGEKVFLECVQDMDHENMFWYRQDPGLGLRLIYFSYDVKMKEKGDIPEGYSVSREKKERFSLILESASTNQTSMYLCASRTNEKLFFGSGTQLSVL.

V and J are TRBV5-1 and TRBJ2-1; TRBD2 agrees at 7 bases. The V segment lost 0 bases and the J segment 4 bases; nucleotides outside the gene matches: 10. CDR1 and CDR2 (germline): SGHRS, YFSETQ. CDR3 size: 17 residues. The CDR3 bases are TGCGCCAGCAGCTTGGCCGCCGGGGCGGGAGCATACAATGAGCAGTTCTTC. Its translation is CASSLAAGAGAYNEQFF.

The chain uses TRBV7-2 and TRBJ1-2, with D unclear. The CDR3 is made up of 14 amino acids. Between the trimmed V and J ends, which lost 2 bases and 6 bases, there was a span of 13 bases. The germline gives CDR1 SGHTA, CDR2 FQGNSA. CDR3 in amino acids: CASSLNGKTDGYTF. CDR3 sequence (DNA): TGTGCCAGCAGCTTAAACGGGAAAACGGATGGCTACACCTTC.

The rearrangement joins TRBV28 to TRBJ1-2; D is uncertain. There are 11 residues in the CDR3. CDR1 MDHEN and CDR2 SYDVKM come from the germline V gene. The germline V and J ends were trimmed by 11 bases and 2 bases, with 9 bases remaining between them. This chain's CDR3 is CALAGNYGYTF. The CDR3 region has the DNA TGTGCCCTAGCCGGGAACTATGGCTACACCTTC.

The sample holds one count of this clone. Because the CDR3 is missing its conserved closing phenylalanine or tryptophan, this is likely a read error. Because the CDR3's place on the DNA is in doubt, the DNA is left out and the CDR3 is given as listed by TCRdb. The V gene is TRBV10-3, the J gene TRBJ2-7; the DNA was not used to check the table's D call, TRBD2. The V gene's germline CDR1 is ENHRY and CDR2 SYGVKD. With termini counted, the CDR3 has 13 amino acids. CDR3 region: CAISPGLAETLGL.

The J gene is TRBJ2-7, the V gene TRBV11-2; maybe TRBD1 (6 bases). The CDR3 extends over 14 amino acids. Per germline, CDR1 SGHAT and CDR2 FQNNGV. Trimming shortened V by 6 bases and J by 0 bases, and 12 bases separated the two germline ends. CDR3 nucleotide sequence: TGTGCCAGCAGTTTAACAGGGAGCTCCTACGAGCAGTACTTC. It codes for CASSLTGSSYEQYF.

This chain joins TRBV2 and TRBJ2-3; D is perhaps TRBD2 (5 bases). The CDR3 is 12 amino acids. Germline values: CDR1 SNHLY, CDR2 FYNNEI. V was pared by 10 bases and J by 4 bases, with 12 bases between. The CDR3 DNA reads as TGTGCCACCACCCCCGGGGCAGATACGCAGTATTTT. Protein product: CATTPGADTQYF.

V and J are TRBV27 and TRBJ2-7, with no clear D. Per germline, CDR1 MNHEY and CDR2 SMNVEV (reference sequence). Trimming took 10 bases from V and 0 from J, leaving 13 bases between them. The CDR3 totals 13 residues. CDR3 sequence reads: CATRLSSSYEQYF. The DNA for the CDR3 is TGTGCCACCAGACTCTCGAGCTCCTACGAGCAGTACTTC.

V gene TRBV4-3 combines with J gene TRBJ1-1; a possible D gene is TRBD1 (6 bases). With 0 bases removed from V and 10 bases from J, the gap between germline ends came to 15 bases. This CDR3 has 14 residues. CDR1 is LGHNA and CDR2 is YSLEER in the germline V gene. The CDR3 loop reads CASSQDSGEGTAFF. As DNA, the CDR3 is TGCGCCAGCAGCCAAGATTCAGGGGAGGGGACAGCTTTCTTT.

The V call is TRBV5-1, the J call TRBJ1-5; D perhaps matches TRBD1 (5 bases). V lost 1 base to trimming and J lost 2 bases, with 16 bases between them. Germline V gives CDR1 SGHRS, CDR2 YFSETQ. The length of the CDR3 is 17 residues. The chain's CDR3 is CASSLFPGGGGNQPQHF. The CDR3 DNA reads TGCGCCAGCAGCTTGTTCCCGGGCGGGGGGGGCAATCAGCCCCAGCATTTT.

The gene calls are TRBV2 and TRBJ1-2; 8 nucleotides line up with TRBD1. The CDR3 loop spans 12 amino acids. In germline, CDR1 is SNHLY, CDR2 FYNNEI. The CDR3 region has the DNA TGTGTCCTGACAGGGGCGGTAGGAGGCTACACCTTC. Protein: CVLTGAVGGYTF.

The gene calls are TRBV7-9 and TRBJ1-5, with TRBD1 identical over 8 bases. After removal of 4 bases from V and 1 base from J, the junction contained 3 bases not matched to a gene. This CDR3 is 15 amino acids long. From germline, CDR1 is SEHNR and CDR2 FQNEAQ (reference sequence). The CDR3 DNA reads TGTGCCAGCAGCTCTGGGACAGGAAGCAATCAGCCCCAGCATTTT. Translating gives CASSSGTGSNQPQHF.